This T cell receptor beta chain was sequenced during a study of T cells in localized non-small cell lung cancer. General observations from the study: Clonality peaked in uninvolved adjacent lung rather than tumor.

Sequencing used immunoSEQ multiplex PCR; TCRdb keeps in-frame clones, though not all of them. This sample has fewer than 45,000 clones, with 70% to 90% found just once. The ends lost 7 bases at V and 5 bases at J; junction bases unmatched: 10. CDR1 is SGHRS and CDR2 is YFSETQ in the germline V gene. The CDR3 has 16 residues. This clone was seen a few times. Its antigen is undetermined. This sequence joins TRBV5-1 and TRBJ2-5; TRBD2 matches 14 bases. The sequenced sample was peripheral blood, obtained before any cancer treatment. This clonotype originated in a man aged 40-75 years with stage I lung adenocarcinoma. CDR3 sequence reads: CASSGLAGAVSETQYF. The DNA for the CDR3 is TGCGCCAGCTCGGGACTAGCGGGAGCGGTGTCGGAGACCCAGTACTTC.